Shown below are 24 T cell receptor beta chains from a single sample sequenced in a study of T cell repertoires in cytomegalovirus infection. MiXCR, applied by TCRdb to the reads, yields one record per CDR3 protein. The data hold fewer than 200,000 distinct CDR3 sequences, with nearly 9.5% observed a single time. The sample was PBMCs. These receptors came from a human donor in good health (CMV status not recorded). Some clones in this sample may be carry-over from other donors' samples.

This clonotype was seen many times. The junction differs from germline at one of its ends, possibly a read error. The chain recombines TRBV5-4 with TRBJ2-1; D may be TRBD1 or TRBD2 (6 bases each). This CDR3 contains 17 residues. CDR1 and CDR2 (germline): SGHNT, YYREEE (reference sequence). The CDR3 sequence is CASTLERSRGLDNEQFF. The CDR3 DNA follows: TGTGCCAGCACCTTGGAGAGGAGCCGGGGGCTCGACAATGAGCAGTTCTTC.

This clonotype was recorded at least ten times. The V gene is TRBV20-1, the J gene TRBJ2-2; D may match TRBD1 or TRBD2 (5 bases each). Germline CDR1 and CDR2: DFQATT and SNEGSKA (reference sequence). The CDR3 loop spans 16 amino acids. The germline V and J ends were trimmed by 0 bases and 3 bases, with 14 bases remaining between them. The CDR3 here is CSARDLGAIYTGELFF. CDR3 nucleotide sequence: TGCAGTGCTAGAGATCTCGGGGCGATATACACCGGGGAGCTGTTTTTT.

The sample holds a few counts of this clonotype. The CDR3 DNA is TGCAGTGCAACCCTCCTCTCGACAGAGCGCAACGAGCAGTACTTC. The encoded protein is CSATLLSTERNEQYF. This chain connects TRBV20-1 to TRBJ2-7; maybe TRBD1 (5 bases). V dropped 6 bases and J dropped 5 bases, with 23 bases sitting between them. The CDR3 sequence is 15 residues long. From germline, CDR1 is DFQATT and CDR2 SNEGSKA (reference sequence).

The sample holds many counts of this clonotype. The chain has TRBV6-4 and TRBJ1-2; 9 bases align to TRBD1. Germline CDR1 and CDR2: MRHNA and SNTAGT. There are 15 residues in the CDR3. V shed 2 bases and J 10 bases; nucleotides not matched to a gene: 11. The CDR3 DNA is TGTGCCAGCAGTGACACAACGTGGACAGGGGTACACTACACCTTC. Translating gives CASSDTTWTGVHYTF.

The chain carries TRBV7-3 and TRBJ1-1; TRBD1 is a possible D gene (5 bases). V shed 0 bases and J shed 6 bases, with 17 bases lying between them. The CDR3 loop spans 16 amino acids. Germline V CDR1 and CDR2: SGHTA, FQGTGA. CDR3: CASSLTFRVGDAEAFF. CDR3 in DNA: TGTGCCAGCAGCTTAACGTTCCGGGTCGGGGACGCTGAAGCTTTCTTT.

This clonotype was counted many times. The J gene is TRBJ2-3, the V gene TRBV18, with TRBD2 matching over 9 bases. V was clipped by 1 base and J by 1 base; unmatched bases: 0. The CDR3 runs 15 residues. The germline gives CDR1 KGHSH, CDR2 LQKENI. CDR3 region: CASSPRTSGTDTQYF. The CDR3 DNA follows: TGTGCCAGCTCACCACGGACTAGCGGCACAGATACGCAGTATTTT.

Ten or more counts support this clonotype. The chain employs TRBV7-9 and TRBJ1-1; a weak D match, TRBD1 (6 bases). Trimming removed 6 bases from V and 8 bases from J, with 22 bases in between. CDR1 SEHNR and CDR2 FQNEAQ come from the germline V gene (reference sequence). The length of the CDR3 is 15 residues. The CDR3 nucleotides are TGTGCCAGCAGTCCTCGAACAACAGGGTCGGGGGAAGCTTTCTTT. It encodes CASSPRTTGSGEAFF.

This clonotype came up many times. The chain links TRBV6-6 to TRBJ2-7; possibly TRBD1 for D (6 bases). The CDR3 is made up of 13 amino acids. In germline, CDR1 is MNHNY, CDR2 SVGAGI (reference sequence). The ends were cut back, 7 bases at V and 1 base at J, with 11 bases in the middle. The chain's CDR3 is CASTLDRSYEQYF. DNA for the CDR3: TGTGCCAGCACCCTCGACAGGTCCTACGAGCAGTACTTC.

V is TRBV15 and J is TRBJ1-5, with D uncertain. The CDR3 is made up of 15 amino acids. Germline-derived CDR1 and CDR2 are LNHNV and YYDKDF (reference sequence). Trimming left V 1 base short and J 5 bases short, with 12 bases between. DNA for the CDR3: TGTGCCACCAGCAGAGTACCGAAGAGCGATCAGCCCCAGCATTTT. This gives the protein CATSRVPKSDQPQHF.

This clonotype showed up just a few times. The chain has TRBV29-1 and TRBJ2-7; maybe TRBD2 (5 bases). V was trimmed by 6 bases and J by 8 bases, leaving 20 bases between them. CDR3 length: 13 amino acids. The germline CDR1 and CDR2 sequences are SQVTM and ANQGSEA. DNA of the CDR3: TGCAGCGTCCCGGGAAGCCCGGGGTTTCAGCAGTACTTC. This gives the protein CSVPGSPGFQQYF.

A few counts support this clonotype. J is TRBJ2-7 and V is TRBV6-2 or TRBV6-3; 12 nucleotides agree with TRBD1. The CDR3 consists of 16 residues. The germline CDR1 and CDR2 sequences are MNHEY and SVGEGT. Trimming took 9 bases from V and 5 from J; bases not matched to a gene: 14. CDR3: CASNTRSGTGGHEQYF. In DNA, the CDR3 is TGTGCCAGTAACACACGCTCCGGGACAGGGGGCCACGAGCAGTACTTC.

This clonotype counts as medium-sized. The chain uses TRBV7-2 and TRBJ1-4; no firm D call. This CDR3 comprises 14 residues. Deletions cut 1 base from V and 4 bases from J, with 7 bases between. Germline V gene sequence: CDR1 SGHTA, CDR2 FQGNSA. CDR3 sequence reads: CASSLGIVNEKLFF. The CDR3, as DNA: TGTGCCAGCAGCTTAGGGATCGTTAATGAAAAACTGTTTTTT.

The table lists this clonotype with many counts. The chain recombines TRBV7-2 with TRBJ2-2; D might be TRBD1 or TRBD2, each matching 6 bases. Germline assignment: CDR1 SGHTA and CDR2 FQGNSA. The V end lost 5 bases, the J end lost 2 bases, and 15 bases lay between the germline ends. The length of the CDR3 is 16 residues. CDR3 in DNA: TGTGCCAGCAGCCCCCGCTGGGGGGCAAACACCGGGGAGCTGTTTTTT. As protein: CASSPRWGANTGELFF.

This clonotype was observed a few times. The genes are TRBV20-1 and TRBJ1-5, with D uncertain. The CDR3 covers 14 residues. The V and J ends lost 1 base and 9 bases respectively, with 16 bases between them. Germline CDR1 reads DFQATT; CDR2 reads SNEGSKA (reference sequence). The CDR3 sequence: CSARGPGLDLPQHF. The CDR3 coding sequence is TGCAGTGCTAGAGGACCGGGCTTGGATCTGCCCCAGCATTTT.

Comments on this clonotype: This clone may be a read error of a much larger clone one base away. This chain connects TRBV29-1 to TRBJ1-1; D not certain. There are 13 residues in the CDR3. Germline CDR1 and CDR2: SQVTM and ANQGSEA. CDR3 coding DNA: TGCAGCGTTGCAGTGGGATTGAACACTGTAGCTTTCTTT. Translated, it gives CSVAVGLNTVAFF.

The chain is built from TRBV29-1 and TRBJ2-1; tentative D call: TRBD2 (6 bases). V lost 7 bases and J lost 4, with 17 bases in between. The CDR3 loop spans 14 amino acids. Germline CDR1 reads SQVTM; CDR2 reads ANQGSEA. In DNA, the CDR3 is TGCAGCGGGGAAGATAGCGGTGTATACAATGAGCAGTTCTTC. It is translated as CSGEDSGVYNEQFF.

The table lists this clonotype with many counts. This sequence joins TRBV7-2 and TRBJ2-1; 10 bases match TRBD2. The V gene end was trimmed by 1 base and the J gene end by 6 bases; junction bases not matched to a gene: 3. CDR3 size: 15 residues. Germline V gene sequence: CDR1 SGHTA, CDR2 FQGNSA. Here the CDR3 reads CASSLGTSGANEQFF. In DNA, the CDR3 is TGTGCCAGCAGCTTAGGGACTAGCGGAGCCAATGAGCAGTTCTTC.

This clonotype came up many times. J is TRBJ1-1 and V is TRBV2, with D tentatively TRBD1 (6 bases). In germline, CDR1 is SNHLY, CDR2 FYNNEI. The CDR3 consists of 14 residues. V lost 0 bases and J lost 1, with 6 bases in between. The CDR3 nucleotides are TGTGCCAGCAGTGAAGCGGGGGCGAACACTGAAGCTTTCTTT. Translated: CASSEAGANTEAFF.

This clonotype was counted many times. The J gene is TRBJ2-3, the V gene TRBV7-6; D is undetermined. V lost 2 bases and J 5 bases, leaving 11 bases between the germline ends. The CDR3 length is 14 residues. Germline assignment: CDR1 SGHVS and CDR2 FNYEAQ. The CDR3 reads CASSLNMVGDTQYF. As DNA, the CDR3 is TGTGCCAGCAGCTTAAATATGGTGGGAGATACGCAGTATTTT.

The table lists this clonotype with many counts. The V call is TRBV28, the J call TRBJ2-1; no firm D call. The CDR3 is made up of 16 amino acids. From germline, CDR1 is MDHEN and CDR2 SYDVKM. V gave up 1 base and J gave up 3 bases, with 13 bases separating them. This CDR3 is CASSLYRVSFYNEQFF. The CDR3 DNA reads TGTGCCAGCAGTTTATATCGGGTATCGTTCTACAATGAGCAGTTCTTC.

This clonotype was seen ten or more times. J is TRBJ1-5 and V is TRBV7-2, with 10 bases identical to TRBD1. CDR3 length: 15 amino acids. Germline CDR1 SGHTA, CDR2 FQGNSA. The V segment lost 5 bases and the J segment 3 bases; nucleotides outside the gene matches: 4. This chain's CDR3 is CASSADRGINQPQHF. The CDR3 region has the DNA TGTGCCAGCAGCGCGGACAGGGGGATCAATCAGCCCCAGCATTTT.

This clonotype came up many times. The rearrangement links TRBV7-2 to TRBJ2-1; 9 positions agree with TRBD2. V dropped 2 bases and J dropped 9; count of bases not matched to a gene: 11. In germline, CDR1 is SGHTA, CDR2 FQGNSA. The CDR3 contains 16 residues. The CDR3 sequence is CASSLLVKRGAGEQFF. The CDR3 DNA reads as TGTGCCAGCAGCTTACTGGTTAAGCGGGGGGCGGGTGAGCAGTTCTTC.

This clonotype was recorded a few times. The CDR3 sequence: CASSSQDTGELFF. In DNA, the CDR3 is TGTGCCAGCAGTTCTCAGGACACCGGGGAGCTGTTTTTT. This chain joins TRBV6-1 and TRBJ2-2; D not resolved. Germline V lookup: CDR1 MNHNS, CDR2 SASEGT. The CDR3 loop spans 13 amino acids. V was clipped by 5 bases and J by 3 bases, with 7 bases between them.

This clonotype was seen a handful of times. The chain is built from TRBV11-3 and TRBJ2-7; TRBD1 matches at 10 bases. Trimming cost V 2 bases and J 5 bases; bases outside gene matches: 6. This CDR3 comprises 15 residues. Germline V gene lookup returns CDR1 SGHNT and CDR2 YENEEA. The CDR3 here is CASSLRGTGADEQYF. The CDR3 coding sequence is TGTGCCAGCAGCTTACGGGGGACAGGGGCCGACGAGCAGTACTTC.